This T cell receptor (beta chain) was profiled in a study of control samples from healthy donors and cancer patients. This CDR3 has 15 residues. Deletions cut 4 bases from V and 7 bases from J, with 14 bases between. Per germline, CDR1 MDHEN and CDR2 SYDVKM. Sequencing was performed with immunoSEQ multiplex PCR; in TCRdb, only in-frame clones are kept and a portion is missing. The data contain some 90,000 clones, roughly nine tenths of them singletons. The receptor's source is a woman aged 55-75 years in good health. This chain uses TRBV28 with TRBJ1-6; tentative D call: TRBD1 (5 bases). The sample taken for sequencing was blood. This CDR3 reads CASSSPSAGNSPLHF. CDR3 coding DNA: TGTGCCAGCAGTTCTCCGTCCGCAGGGAATTCACCCCTCCACTTT.